The 29 T cell receptor beta chains listed next were all sequenced from one sample in a study of spatial heterogeneity in lung cancer. TCRdb re-analysed the 5' RACE reads in MiXCR, keeping a single row per CDR3 protein. The repertoire consists of about 45,000 distinct CDR3 sequences, with 12% occurring once and the leading ten covering about 40%. The time point: sample taken at primary tumor resection. Frozen PBMC, nontumor lung or tumor provided whole RNA, which was sequenced unsorted. The sequenced sample was PBMCs, obtained at surgery. Receptor source: a female donor with early-stage non-small cell lung cancer.

This clonotype was observed a few times. J is TRBJ2-3 and V is TRBV5-4; maybe TRBD2 (6 bases). Germline values: CDR1 SGHNT, CDR2 YYREEE (reference sequence). The CDR3 is 15 amino acids. The germline V and J ends were trimmed by 2 bases and 0 bases, with 10 bases remaining between them. The DNA for the CDR3 is TGTGCCAGCAGCTTTAGGGCGGGGAGCACAGATACGCAGTATTTT. Its protein is CASSFRAGSTDTQYF.

This clonotype appeared a few times. V is TRBV27 and J is TRBJ1-5; D unresolved. The CDR3 is made up of 14 amino acids. Germline loops: CDR1 MNHEY, CDR2 SMNVEV (reference sequence). The V gene lost 2 bases and the J gene lost 6 bases, with 11 bases spanning the gap. The CDR3 loop reads CASSLLGRGQPQHF. In DNA, the CDR3 is TGTGCCAGCAGTTTACTTGGTCGAGGTCAGCCCCAGCATTTT.

This clonotype was detected only a few times. The V and J genes are TRBV5-4 and TRBJ1-4; a weak D match, TRBD1 (5 bases). Germline V CDR1 and CDR2: SGHNT, YYREEE (reference sequence). Trimming stripped 0 bases from V and 4 bases from J, with 7 bases between. The CDR3 has 14 amino acids. The chain's CDR3 is CASSLGQNNEKLFF. Here the CDR3 DNA reads TGTGCCAGCAGCTTGGGACAGAATAATGAAAAACTGTTTTTT.

The chain is built from TRBV27 and TRBJ2-3; no clear D gene. The length of the CDR3 is 13 residues. The germline V gene has CDR1 MNHEY and CDR2 SMNVEV (reference sequence). Trimming stripped 4 bases from V and 5 bases from J, with 10 bases between. CDR3 bases: TGTGCCAGCAGTTCCCAACTACGAGATACGCAGTATTTT. This gives the protein CASSSQLRDTQYF.

This clonotype was picked up many times. The V call is TRBV7-2, the J call TRBJ2-1; D unresolved. This CDR3 has 13 residues. Trimming shortened V by 7 bases and J by 5 bases, and 12 bases separated the two germline ends. CDR1 is SGHTA, CDR2 FQGNSA, per germline. CDR3 in amino acids: CASTDYFNNEQFF. In nucleotides, the CDR3 is TGTGCCAGCACAGATTACTTTAACAATGAGCAGTTCTTC.

This clonotype was counted at least ten times. The J gene is TRBJ2-1, the V gene TRBV7-8; 7 bases agree with TRBD2. The CDR3 covers 15 residues. CDR1 is SGHVS, CDR2 FQNEAQ, per germline. J gave up 2 bases and V 11 bases, and 12 bases lay outside the gene matches. CDR3 protein: CASAYGLVPYNEQFF. The CDR3 DNA is TGTGCCTCGGCCTATGGACTAGTCCCCTACAATGAGCAGTTCTTC.

This clonotype was counted ten times or more. The V call is TRBV5-6, the J call TRBJ2-3, with 14 bases matching TRBD2. J gave up 0 bases and V 1 base, and 4 bases lay outside the gene matches. CDR1 and CDR2 from the germline V gene are SGHDT and YYEEEE. The CDR3 sequence is 18 residues long. CDR3 in amino acids: CASSLMTSGGASTDTQYF. The DNA of the CDR3 is TGTGCCAGCAGCTTGATGACTAGCGGGGGGGCCAGCACAGATACGCAGTATTTT.

The genes are TRBV12-3 or TRBV12-4 and TRBJ1-1; TRBD1 aligns across 11 bases. Trimming cost V 6 bases and J 5 bases; bases outside gene matches: 8. CDR3 size: 15 residues. CDR3 residues: CASSFWTGGRTEAFF. The CDR3, as DNA: TGTGCCAGCAGCTTCTGGACAGGGGGCAGGACTGAAGCTTTCTTT.

On this clonotype: A much bigger clone sits one base away, suggesting this may be a read error. This sequence joins TRBV6-2 or TRBV6-3 and TRBJ2-7; a weak D match, TRBD1 (6 bases). Germline lookup yields CDR1 MNHEY and CDR2 SVGEGT. The length of the CDR3 is 14 residues. With 7 bases removed from V and 0 bases from J, the gap between germline ends came to 13 bases. The CDR3 DNA follows: TGTGCCAGCAATTTCGACAGGTTCTCCTACGAGCAGTACTTC. This codes for CASNFDRFSYEQYF.

The genes are TRBV6-5 and TRBJ2-1; 8 bases line up with TRBD1. The CDR3 length is 15 residues. Germline loops: CDR1 MNHEY, CDR2 SVGAGI. V lost 7 bases, J lost 4 bases, and 9 bases stayed unmatched. CDR3 residues: CASTPLGTGYNEQFF. The CDR3 DNA reads as TGTGCCAGCACCCCTCTCGGGACAGGATACAATGAGCAGTTCTTC.

This sequence joins TRBV5-1 and TRBJ2-7; D is uncertain. The V gene's germline CDR1 is SGHRS and CDR2 YFSETQ. The CDR3 runs to 12 residues. Trimming took 2 bases from V and 5 from J, leaving 8 bases between them. The DNA of the CDR3 is TGCGCCAGCAGCTTTGGGCCCCACGAGCAGTACTTC. Translating gives CASSFGPHEQYF.

This clonotype was picked up many times. The rearrangement joins TRBV6-5 to TRBJ1-6, with D perhaps matching TRBD1 (6 bases). Germline loops: CDR1 MNHEY, CDR2 SVGAGI. This CDR3 contains 13 residues. V dropped 6 bases and J dropped 9 bases, with 12 bases sitting between them. CDR3 amino acids: CASRPARGSPLHF. The CDR3 nucleotides are TGTGCCAGCAGGCCGGCCAGGGGTTCACCCCTCCACTTT.

This chain connects TRBV5-1 to TRBJ2-5; D ambiguous. The CDR3 totals 15 residues. The V end lost 4 bases, the J end lost 0 bases, and 13 bases lay between the germline ends. Germline V gene data show CDR1 as SGHRS and CDR2 as YFSETQ. The CDR3 nucleotides are TGCGCCAGCAGCCCGCCCGTTGGAGACCAAGAGACCCAGTACTTC. Translating it yields CASSPPVGDQETQYF.

This clonotype was seen only a few times. V is TRBV30 and J is TRBJ1-6; D is ambiguous. CDR1 and CDR2 (germline): GTSNPN, SVGIG (reference sequence). V lost 3 bases and J lost 10, with 7 bases in between. This CDR3 has 11 residues. The CDR3 nucleotides are TGTGCCTGGAGCCGGGAGTCACCCCTCCACTTT. It encodes CAWSRESPLHF.

The V call is TRBV3-1, the J call TRBJ2-1; 10 bases are a match to TRBD2. The V gene's germline CDR1 is LGHDT and CDR2 YNNKEL (reference sequence). After removal of 6 bases from V and 4 bases from J, the junction contained 3 bases not matched to a gene. The CDR3 spans 14 residues. The CDR3 DNA reads as TGTGCCAGCAGACCTAGCGGGGGTTACAATGAGCAGTTCTTC. This sequence encodes CASRPSGGYNEQFF.

There are a few counts of this clonotype. Here the CDR3 reads CASSPGGGRQPQHF. In nucleotides, the CDR3 is TGTGCCAGCAGCCCAGGGGGGGGGAGGCAGCCCCAGCATTTT. This chain joins TRBV6-5 and TRBJ1-5; 7 nucleotides match TRBD1. Germline V lookup: CDR1 MNHEY, CDR2 SVGAGI. The CDR3 loop spans 14 amino acids. V was clipped by 6 bases and J by 7 bases; unmatched bases: 9.

This clonotype was counted a few times. This rearrangement joins TRBV29-1 to TRBJ2-2; the match to TRBD2 covers 10 bases. The germline gives CDR1 SQVTM, CDR2 ANQGSEA. This CDR3 comprises 12 residues. V shed 5 bases and J 6 bases; nucleotides not matched to a gene: 0. The CDR3 nucleotides are TGCAGCGTTACTAGCGGGGCCGGGGAGCTGTTTTTT. Protein sequence: CSVTSGAGELFF.

The chain employs TRBV30 and TRBJ2-1; D is uncertain. The CDR3 is 13 amino acids. V lost 3 bases, J lost 2 bases, and 8 bases lay in between. The germline V gene encodes CDR1 GTSNPN and CDR2 SVGIG (reference sequence). Here the CDR3 reads CAWRVPTYNEQFF. The CDR3 DNA is TGTGCCTGGAGGGTCCCTACCTACAATGAGCAGTTCTTC.

The sample holds a few counts of this clonotype. The chain carries TRBV5-4 and TRBJ2-3, with TRBD2 matching 8 bases. This CDR3 has 15 amino acids. From germline, CDR1 is SGHNT and CDR2 YYREEE (reference sequence). Losses at the gene ends were 0 bases for V and 8 bases for J; bases not matched to a gene: 8. This chain's CDR3 is CASSLDGGGSATQYF. The CDR3 bases are TGTGCCAGCAGCTTGGATGGCGGGGGGTCGGCTACGCAGTATTTT.

This clonotype was found a few times. The chain couples TRBV7-2 to TRBJ2-7; TRBD2 aligns across 12 bases. CDR1 is SGHTA and CDR2 is FQGNSA in the germline V gene. V dropped 1 base and J dropped 1; count of bases not matched to a gene: 8. The CDR3 has 18 amino acids. The CDR3: CASSLESRLAGGSYEQYF. DNA of the CDR3: TGTGCCAGCAGCTTAGAGTCGAGGCTAGCGGGGGGGTCCTACGAGCAGTACTTC. The full variable domain, its missing parts supplied by reference TRBV7-2 and TRBJ2-7, is GAGVSQSPSNKVTEKGKDVELRCDPISGHTALYWYRQSLGQGLEFLIYFQGNSAPDKSGLPSDRFSAERTGGSVSTLTIQRTQQEDSAVYLCASSLESRLAGGSYEQYFGPGTRLTVT.

This clonotype was seen a handful of times. The chain combines TRBV7-3 with TRBJ1-1, with D perhaps TRBD1 (5 bases). V was cut by 7 bases and J by 4 bases, with 13 bases left in between. Germline V lookup: CDR1 SGHTA, CDR2 FQGTGA. This CDR3 is built from 13 residues. The CDR3 reads CASTQRGGTEAFF. The CDR3 nucleotides are TGTGCCAGCACTCAGAGGGGTGGCACTGAAGCTTTCTTT.

A few counts support this clonotype. The V gene is TRBV6-5, the J gene TRBJ1-5; D perhaps matches TRBD1 (5 bases). Germline V gene lookup returns CDR1 MNHEY and CDR2 SVGAGI. The CDR3 runs 13 residues. With 7 bases removed from V and 5 bases from J, the gap between germline ends came to 12 bases. The CDR3 DNA sequence: TGTGCCAGCACCCCGGGGGTCCATCAGCCCCAGCATTTT. This codes for CASTPGVHQPQHF.

This clonotype was seen more than once but under ten times. This chain joins TRBV20-1 and TRBJ2-3; 7 nucleotides agree with TRBD2. Looked up from germline, CDR1 is DFQATT and CDR2 is SNEGSKA (reference sequence). V gave up 6 bases and J gave up 4 bases; unmatched junction bases: 13. This CDR3 contains 15 residues. The CDR3 loop reads CSAVRDGRRADTQYF. CDR3 DNA: TGCAGTGCCGTAAGGGACGGGAGGAGGGCAGATACGCAGTATTTT.

This clonotype was detected a few times. As DNA, the CDR3 is TGTGCCAGCTCACCCCGGGACTCCTATAATTCACCCCTCCACTTT. Protein sequence: CASSPRDSYNSPLHF. The rearrangement uses TRBV18 and TRBJ1-6, with D unclear. In germline, CDR1 is KGHSH, CDR2 LQKENI. V lost 3 bases, J lost 0 bases, and 6 bases lay in between. This CDR3 spans 15 amino acids.

This clonotype occurred a few times. The chain uses TRBV12-3 or TRBV12-4 and TRBJ1-2; the D is unclear. This CDR3 contains 12 residues. V gave up 2 bases and J gave up 2 bases, with 3 bases separating them. CDR3 loop: CASSLQNYGYTF. CDR3 coding DNA: TGTGCCAGCAGTTTACAGAACTATGGCTACACCTTC.

The V and J genes are TRBV9 and TRBJ1-5, with D possibly TRBD1 on 5 matching bases. Germline loops: CDR1 SGDLS, CDR2 YYNGEE. V was pared by 0 bases and J by 3 bases, with 10 bases between. The CDR3 spans 15 residues. The CDR3 is CASSVGGRLNQPQHF. CDR3 nucleotides: TGTGCCAGCAGCGTAGGGGGACGGCTCAATCAGCCCCAGCATTTT.

Only a few counts were recorded for this clonotype. The gene calls are TRBV5-1 and TRBJ2-2; TRBD1 is a possible D gene (6 bases). Trimming stripped 2 bases from V and 1 base from J, with 9 bases between. The CDR3 consists of 15 residues. Germline CDR1 SGHRS, CDR2 YFSETQ. CDR3 nucleotide sequence: TGCGCCAGCAGCTTACAGGGCAAGAACACCGGGGAGCTGTTTTTT. The encoded protein is CASSLQGKNTGELFF.

The chain links TRBV28 to TRBJ2-5, with a tentative D call TRBD1 (6 bases). CDR3 length: 15 residues. From germline, CDR1 is MDHEN and CDR2 SYDVKM. V was trimmed by 7 bases and J by 0 bases, leaving 15 bases between them. CDR3 protein: CASKPQQGNQETQYF. CDR3 nucleotides: TGTGCCAGCAAACCGCAACAGGGCAACCAAGAGACCCAGTACTTC.

The chain combines TRBV28 with TRBJ2-7; D ambiguous. The CDR3 sequence is 11 residues long. Trimming cost V 5 bases and J 4 bases, with 6 bases left between them. Germline CDR1 MDHEN, CDR2 SYDVKM. CDR3 bases: TGTGCCAGCAGTCAAATATACGAGCAGTACTTC. Encoded protein: CASSQIYEQYF.